This T cell receptor (beta chain) originates from a study of neurological immune-mediated disorders. Germline CDR1 reads SGHRS; CDR2 reads YFSETQ. Trimming took off 4 bases at V and 6 bases at J, with 19 bases between the two ends. The CDR3 is 15 amino acids. The sample holds a few counts of this clonotype. There were approximately 1.1 million CD4+ or CD8+ T cells used in the sorted libraries. The cDNA was synthesized by 5'RACE incorporating 10-nucleotide random UMIs. TCRdb analysed the 5' RACE reads with MiXCR anew, one entry per CDR3 protein. The repertoire includes 20,000 to 25,000 distinct CDR3 sequences, roughly a sixth of them detected once, and roughly 6.9% sits in the top ten.

This receptor was taken from a woman aged 18 to 35 with multiple sclerosis. The chain employs TRBV5-1 and TRBJ1-1; D is possibly TRBD1 (5 bases). Sequencing used CD8+ T cells from blood. CDR3 sequence (DNA): TGCGCCAGCAGCCCGGAGGCGGGACCCTGGGCTGAAGCTTTCTTT. Its translation: CASSPEAGPWAEAFF. Variable domain in full (rest from reference TRBV5-1 and TRBJ1-1): KAGVTQTPRYLIKTRGQQVTLSCSPISGHRSVSWYQQTPGQGLQFLFEYFSETQRNKGNFPGRFSGRQFSNSRSEMNVSTLELGDSALYLCASSPEAGPWAEAFFGQGTRLTVV.